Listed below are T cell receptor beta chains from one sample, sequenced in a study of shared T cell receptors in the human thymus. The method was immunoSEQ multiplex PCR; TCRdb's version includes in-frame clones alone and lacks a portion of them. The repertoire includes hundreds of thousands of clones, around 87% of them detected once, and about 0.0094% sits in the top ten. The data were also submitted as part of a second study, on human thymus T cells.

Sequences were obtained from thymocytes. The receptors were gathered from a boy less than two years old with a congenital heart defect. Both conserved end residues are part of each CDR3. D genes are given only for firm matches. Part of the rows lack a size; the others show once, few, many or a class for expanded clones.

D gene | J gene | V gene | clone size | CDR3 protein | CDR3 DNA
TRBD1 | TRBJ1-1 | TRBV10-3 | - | CAISLEGQAENTEAFF | TGTGCCATCAGCCTCGAAGGACAGGCCGAGAACACTGAAGCTTTCTTT
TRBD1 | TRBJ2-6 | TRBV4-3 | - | CASSFGQGATSGANVLTF | TGCGCCAGCAGCTTCGGACAGGGGGCTACCTCTGGGGCCAACGTCCTGACTTTC
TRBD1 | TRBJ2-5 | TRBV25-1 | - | CASSAPGTGAPKETQYF | TGTGCCAGCAGTGCGCCGGGGACAGGAGCGCCAAAAGAGACCCAGTACTTC
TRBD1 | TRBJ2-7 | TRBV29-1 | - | CSYRQGAPEEQYF | TGCAGCTATCGACAGGGTGCTCCGGAAGAGCAGTACTTC
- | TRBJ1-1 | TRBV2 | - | CASRRLRQAKNTEAFF | TGTGCCAGCAGGAGACTAAGACAGGCTAAGAACACTGAAGCTTTCTTT
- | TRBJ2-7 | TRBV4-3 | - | CASSRLRREVIYEQYF | TGCGCCAGCAGCCGCCTCCGACGGGAAGTGATCTACGAGCAGTACTTC
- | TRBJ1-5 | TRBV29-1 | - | CSVGGGKQPQHF | TGCAGCGTTGGGGGGGGGAAACAGCCCCAGCATTTT
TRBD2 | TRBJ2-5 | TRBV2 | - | CASREIPAGLAGKIGGETQYF | TGTGCCAGCAGGGAAATCCCGGCTGGACTAGCGGGGAAAATTGGGGGAGAGACCCAGTACTTC
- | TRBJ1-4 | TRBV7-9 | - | CAAQPGGRDEKLFF | TGTGCCGCCCAACCGGGGGGAAGGGATGAAAAACTGTTTTTT
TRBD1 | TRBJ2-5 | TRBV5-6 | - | CASSPGQQETQYF | TGTGCCAGCAGCCCGGGACAGCAAGAGACCCAGTACTTC
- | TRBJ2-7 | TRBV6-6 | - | CASSYQTVYEQYF | TGTGCCAGCAGTTACCAGACAGTTTACGAGCAGTACTTC
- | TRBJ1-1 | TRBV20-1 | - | CSVTEAFF | TGCAGCGTCACTGAAGCTTTCTTT
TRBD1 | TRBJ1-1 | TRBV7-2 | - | CASSPPGQVNTEAFF | TGTGCCAGCAGCCCTCCGGGACAGGTAAACACTGAAGCTTTCTTT
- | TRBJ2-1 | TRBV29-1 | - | CSVATETPVGRSSYNEQFF | TGCAGCGTTGCCACTGAAACCCCCGTGGGGCGCAGCTCCTACAATGAGCAGTTCTTC
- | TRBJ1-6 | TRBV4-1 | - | CASSQDGQGSSPLHF | TGCGCCAGCAGCCAAGACGGGCAGGGTTCTTCACCCCTCCACTTT
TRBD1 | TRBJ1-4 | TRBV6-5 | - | CASSAHRGPNEKLFF | TGTGCCAGCAGTGCTCACAGGGGGCCTAATGAAAAACTGTTTTTT
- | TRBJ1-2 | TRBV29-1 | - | CSDTRGGVTNYGYTF | TGCAGCGATACCAGGGGAGGGGTAACTAACTATGGCTACACCTTC
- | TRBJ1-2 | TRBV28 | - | CASSPTAHLRGYTF | TGTGCCAGCAGTCCAACGGCCCATCTCAGGGGCTACACCTTC
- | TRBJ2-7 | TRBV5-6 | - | CASSLEAGEQYF | TGTGCCAGCAGCTTGGAAGCCGGCGAGCAGTACTTC
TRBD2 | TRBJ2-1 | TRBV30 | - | CAWSVLLLAGDYNEQFF | TGTGCCTGGAGTGTTCTCTTACTAGCGGGAGACTACAATGAGCAGTTCTTC
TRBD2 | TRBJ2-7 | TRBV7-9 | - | CASSLDLSSGARVHEQYF | TGTGCCAGCAGCTTAGACCTTTCTAGCGGGGCGCGGGTCCACGAGCAGTACTTC
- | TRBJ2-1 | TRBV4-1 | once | CASSQEPRTDVQYNEQFF | TGCGCCAGCAGCCAAGAACCGAGGACAGACGTTCAATACAATGAGCAGTTCTTC
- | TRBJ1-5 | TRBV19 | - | CASSSPGSTYSNQPQHF | TGTGCCAGTAGTTCCCCCGGGAGTACCTATAGCAATCAGCCCCAGCATTTT
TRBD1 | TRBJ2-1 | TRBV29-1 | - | CSVEDLGQGNNEQFF | TGCAGCGTTGAAGATCTCGGACAGGGAAACAATGAGCAGTTCTTC
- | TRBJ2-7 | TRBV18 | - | CASSRLKEGIYEQYF | TGTGCCAGCTCACGGTTAAAAGAGGGAATCTACGAGCAGTACTTC
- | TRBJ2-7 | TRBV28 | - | CATKGRGVYYEQYF | TGTGCCACTAAGGGGAGGGGGGTTTACTACGAGCAGTACTTC